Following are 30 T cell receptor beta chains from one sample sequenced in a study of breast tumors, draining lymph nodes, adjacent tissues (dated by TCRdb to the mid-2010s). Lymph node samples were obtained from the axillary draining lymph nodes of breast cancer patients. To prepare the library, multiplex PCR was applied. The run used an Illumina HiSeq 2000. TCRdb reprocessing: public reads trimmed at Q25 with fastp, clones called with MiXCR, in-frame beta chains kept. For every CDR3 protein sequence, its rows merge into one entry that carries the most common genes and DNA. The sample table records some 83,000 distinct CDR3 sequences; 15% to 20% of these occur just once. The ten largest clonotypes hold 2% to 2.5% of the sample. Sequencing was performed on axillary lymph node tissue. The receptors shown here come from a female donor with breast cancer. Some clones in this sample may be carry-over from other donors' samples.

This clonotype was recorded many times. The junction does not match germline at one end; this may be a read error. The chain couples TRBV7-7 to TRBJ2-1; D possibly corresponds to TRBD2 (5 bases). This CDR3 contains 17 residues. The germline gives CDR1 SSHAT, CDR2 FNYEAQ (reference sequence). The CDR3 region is CASSLLSRGFSYNEQFF. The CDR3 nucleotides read TGTGCTAGCAGCTTATTGTCGCGCGGGTTCTCCTACAATGAGCAGTTCTTC.

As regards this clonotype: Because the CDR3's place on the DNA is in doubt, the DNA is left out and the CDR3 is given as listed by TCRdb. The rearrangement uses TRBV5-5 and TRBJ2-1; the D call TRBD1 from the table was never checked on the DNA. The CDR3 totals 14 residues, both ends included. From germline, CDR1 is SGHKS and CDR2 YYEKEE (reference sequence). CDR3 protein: CASSFSGPGNEQFF.

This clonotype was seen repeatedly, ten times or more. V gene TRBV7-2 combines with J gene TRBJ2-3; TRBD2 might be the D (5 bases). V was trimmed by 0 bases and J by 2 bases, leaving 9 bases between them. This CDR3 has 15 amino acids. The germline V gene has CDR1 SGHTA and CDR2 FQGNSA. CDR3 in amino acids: CASSLARGYTDTQYF. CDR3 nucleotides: TGTGCCAGCAGCTTAGCCCGGGGTTACACAGATACGCAGTATTTT. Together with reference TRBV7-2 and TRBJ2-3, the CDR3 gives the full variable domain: GAGVSQSPSNKVTEKGKDVELRCDPISGHTALYWYRQSLGQGLEFLIYFQGNSAPDKSGLPSDRFSAERTGGSVSTLTIQRTQQEDSAVYLCASSLARGYTDTQYFGPGTRLTVL.

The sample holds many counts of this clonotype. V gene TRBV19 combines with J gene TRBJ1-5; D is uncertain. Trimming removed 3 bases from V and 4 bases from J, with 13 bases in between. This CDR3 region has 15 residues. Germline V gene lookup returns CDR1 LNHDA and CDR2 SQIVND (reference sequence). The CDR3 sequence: CASSIDYVGNQPQHF. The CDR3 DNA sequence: TGTGCCAGTAGTATCGATTATGTAGGGAATCAGCCCCAGCATTTT. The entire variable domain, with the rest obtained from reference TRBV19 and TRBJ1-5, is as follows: DGGITQSPKYLFRKEGQNVTLSCEQNLNHDAMYWYRQDPGQGLRLIYYSQIVNDFQKGDIAEGYSVSREKKESFPLTVTSAQKNPTAFYLCASSIDYVGNQPQHFGDGTRLSIL.

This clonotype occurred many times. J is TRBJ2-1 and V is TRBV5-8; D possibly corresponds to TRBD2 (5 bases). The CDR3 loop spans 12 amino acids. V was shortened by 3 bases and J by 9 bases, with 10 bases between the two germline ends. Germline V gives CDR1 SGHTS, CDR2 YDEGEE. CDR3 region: CASSSPGFEQFF. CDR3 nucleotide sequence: TGTGCCAGCAGCTCACCGGGATTTGAGCAGTTCTTC.

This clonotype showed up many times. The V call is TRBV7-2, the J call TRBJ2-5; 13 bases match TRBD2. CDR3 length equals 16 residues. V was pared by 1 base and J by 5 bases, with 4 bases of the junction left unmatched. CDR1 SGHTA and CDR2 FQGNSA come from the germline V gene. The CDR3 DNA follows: TGTGCCAGCAGCTTAGGGACTAGCGGGAGTTCTGAGACCCAGTACTTC. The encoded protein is CASSLGTSGSSETQYF.

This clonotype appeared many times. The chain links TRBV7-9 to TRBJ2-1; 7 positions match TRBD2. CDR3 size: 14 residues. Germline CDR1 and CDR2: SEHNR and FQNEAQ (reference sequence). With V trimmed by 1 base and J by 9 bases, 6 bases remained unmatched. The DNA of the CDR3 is TGTGCCAGCAGCTTAGATCGTGGGGGGGGTGAGCAGTTCTTC. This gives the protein CASSLDRGGGEQFF.

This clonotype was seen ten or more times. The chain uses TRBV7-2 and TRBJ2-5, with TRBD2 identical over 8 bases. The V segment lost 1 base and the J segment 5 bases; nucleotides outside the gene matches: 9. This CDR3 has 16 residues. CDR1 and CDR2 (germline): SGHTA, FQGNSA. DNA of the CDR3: TGTGCCAGCAGCTTAGGTCGTCCGGGAGGGAGGGAGACCCAGTACTTC. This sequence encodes CASSLGRPGGRETQYF. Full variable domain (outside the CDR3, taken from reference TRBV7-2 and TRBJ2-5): GAGVSQSPSNKVTEKGKDVELRCDPISGHTALYWYRQSLGQGLEFLIYFQGNSAPDKSGLPSDRFSAERTGGSVSTLTIQRTQQEDSAVYLCASSLGRPGGRETQYFGPGTRLLVL.

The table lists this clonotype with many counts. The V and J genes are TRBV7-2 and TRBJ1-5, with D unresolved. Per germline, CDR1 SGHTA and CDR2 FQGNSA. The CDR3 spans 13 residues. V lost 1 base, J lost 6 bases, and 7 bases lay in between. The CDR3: CASSLGVFQPQHF. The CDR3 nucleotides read TGTGCCAGCAGCTTAGGGGTCTTTCAGCCCCAGCATTTT.

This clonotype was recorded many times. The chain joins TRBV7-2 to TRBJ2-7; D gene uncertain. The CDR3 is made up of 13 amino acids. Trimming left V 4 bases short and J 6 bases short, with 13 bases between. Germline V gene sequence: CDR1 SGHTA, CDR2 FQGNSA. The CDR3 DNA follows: TGTGCCAGCAGCTCCATCCGGATCTCCGAGCAGTACTTC. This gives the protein CASSSIRISEQYF. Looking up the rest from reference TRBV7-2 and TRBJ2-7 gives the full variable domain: GAGVSQSPSNKVTEKGKDVELRCDPISGHTALYWYRQSLGQGLEFLIYFQGNSAPDKSGLPSDRFSAERTGGSVSTLTIQRTQQEDSAVYLCASSSIRISEQYFGPGTRLTVT.

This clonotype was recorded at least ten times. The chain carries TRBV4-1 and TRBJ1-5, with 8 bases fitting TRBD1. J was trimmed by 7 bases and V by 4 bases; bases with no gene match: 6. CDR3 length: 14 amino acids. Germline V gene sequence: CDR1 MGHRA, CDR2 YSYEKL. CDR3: CASSLDRVDQPQHF. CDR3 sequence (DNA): TGCGCCAGCAGCCTGGACAGGGTGGACCAGCCCCAGCATTTT.

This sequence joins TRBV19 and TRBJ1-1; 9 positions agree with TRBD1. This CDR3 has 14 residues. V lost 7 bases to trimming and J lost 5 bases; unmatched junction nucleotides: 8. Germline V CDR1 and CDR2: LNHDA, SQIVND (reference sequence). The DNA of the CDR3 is TGTGCCAGTATCAGGGACAGGGCTGGGACTGAAGCTTTCTTT. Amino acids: CASIRDRAGTEAFF.

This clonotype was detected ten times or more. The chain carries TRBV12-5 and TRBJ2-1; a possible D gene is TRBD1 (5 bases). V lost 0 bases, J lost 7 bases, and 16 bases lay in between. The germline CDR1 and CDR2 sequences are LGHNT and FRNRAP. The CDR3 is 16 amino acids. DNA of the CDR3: TGTGCTAGTGGTTTGGTACTTGGGCAGGGTAGAAATGAGCAGTTCTTC. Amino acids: CASGLVLGQGRNEQFF.

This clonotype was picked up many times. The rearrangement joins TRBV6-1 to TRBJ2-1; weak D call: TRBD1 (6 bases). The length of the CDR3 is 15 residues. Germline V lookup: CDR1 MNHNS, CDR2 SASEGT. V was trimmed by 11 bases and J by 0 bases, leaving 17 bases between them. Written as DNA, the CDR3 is TGTGCCTGCAAGAACAGGGACGTCTCCTACAATGAGCAGTTCTTC. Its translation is CACKNRDVSYNEQFF.

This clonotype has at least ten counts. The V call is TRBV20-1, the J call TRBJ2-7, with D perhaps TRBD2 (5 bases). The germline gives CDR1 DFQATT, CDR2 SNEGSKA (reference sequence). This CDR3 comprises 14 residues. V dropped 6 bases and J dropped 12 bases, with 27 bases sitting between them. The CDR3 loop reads CSALLDSRSGIPYF. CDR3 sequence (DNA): TGCAGTGCCCTCCTGGACTCCCGGTCCGGGATCCCGTACTTC.

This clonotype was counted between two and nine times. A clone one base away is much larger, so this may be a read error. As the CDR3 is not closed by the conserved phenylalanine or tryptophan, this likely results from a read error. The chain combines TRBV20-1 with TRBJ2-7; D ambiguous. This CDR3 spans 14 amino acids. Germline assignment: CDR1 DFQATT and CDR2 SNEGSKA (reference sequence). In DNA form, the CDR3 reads TGCAGCCTCACGGGCCTCCAATCTCCTAACGAGCAGTACCTC. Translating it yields CSLTGLQSPNEQYL.

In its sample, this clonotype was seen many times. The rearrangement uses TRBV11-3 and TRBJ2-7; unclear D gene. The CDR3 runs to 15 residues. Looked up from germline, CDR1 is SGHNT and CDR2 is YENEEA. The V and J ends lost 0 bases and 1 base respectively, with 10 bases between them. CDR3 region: CASSLELALSYEQYF. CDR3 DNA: TGTGCCAGCAGCTTAGAATTGGCACTATCCTACGAGCAGTACTTC.

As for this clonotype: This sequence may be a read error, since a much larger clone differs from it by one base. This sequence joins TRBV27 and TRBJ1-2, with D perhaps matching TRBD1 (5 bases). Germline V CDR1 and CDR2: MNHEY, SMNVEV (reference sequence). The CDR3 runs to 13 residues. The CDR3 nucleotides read TGTGCCGGCAGCCGGACACTCTGGGATGGCTACACCTTC. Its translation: CAGSRTLWDGYTF.

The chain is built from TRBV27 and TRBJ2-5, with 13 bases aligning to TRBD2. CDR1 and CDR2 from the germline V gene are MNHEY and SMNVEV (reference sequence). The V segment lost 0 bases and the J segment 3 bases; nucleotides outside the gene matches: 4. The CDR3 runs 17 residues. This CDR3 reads CASSLSLTSGRKETQYF. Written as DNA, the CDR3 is TGTGCCAGCAGTTTATCCCTGACTAGCGGGAGGAAAGAGACCCAGTACTTC.

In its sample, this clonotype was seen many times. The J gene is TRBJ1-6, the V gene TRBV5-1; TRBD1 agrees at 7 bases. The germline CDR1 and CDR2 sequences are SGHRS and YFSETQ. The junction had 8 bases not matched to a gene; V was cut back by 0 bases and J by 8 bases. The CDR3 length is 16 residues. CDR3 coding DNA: TGCGCCAGCAGCTTGGTCGGGTGGCAGGGGGATTCACCCCTCCACTTT. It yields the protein CASSLVGWQGDSPLHF.

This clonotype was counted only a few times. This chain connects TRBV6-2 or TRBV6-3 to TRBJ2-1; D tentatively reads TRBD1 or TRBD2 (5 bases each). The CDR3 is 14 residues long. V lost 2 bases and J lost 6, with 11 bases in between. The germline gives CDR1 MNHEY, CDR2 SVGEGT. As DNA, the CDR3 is TGTGCCAGCAGTTACGGGGGTGGGGGCAATGAGCAGTTCTTC. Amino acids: CASSYGGGGNEQFF.

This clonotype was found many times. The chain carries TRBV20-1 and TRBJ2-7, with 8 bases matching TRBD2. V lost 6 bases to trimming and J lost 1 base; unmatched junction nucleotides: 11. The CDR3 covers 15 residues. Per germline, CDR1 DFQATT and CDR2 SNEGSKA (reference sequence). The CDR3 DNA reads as TGCAGTGCCAACCCCACTAGCGGACGATCCTACGAGCAGTACTTC. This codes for CSANPTSGRSYEQYF.

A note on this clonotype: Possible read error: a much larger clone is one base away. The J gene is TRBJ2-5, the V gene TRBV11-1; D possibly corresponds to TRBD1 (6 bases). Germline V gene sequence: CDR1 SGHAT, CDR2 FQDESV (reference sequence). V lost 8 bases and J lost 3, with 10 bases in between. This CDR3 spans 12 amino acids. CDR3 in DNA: TGTGCCAGCGGGGCAGGGGAAGAGACCCAGTACTTC. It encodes CASGAGEETQYF. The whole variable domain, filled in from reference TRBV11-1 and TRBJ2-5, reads EAEVAQSPRYKITEKSQAVAFWCDPISGHATLYWYRQILGQGPELLVQFQDESVVDDSQLPKDRFSAERLKGVDSTLKIQPAELGDSAMYLCASGAGEETQYFGPGTRLLVL.

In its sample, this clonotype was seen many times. CDR3 protein: CSARDGATPKYF. For the CDR3, the DNA is TGCAGTGCTAGAGATGGGGCTACGCCTAAGTACTTC. The chain carries TRBV20-1 and TRBJ2-5, with a weak D call TRBD1 (5 bases). The V end was cut by 0 bases, the J end by 12 bases, with 14 bases between. The CDR3 contains 12 residues. Germline V gives CDR1 DFQATT, CDR2 SNEGSKA (reference sequence).

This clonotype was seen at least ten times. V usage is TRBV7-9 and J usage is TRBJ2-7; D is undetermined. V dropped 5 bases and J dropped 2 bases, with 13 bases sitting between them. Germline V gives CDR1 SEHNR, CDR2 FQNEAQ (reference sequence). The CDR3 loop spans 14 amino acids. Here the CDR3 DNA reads TGTGCCAGCAGCCCCTACCCCTCTCCCTACGAGCAGTACTTC. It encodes CASSPYPSPYEQYF.

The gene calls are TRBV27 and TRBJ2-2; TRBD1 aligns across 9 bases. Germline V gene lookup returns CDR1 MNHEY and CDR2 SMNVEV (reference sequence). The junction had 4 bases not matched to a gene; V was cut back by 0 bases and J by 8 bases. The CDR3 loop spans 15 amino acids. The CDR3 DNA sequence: TGTGCCAGCAGTTTATCTGGAGGGACAGGGGGGGAGCTGTTTTTT. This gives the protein CASSLSGGTGGELFF.

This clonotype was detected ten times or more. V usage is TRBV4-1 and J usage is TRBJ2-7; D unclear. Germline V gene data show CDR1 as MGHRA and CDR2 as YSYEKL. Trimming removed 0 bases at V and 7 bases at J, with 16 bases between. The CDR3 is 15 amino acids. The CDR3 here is CASSQEAGFREEQYF. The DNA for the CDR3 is TGCGCCAGCAGCCAAGAGGCTGGGTTCCGAGAAGAGCAGTACTTC.

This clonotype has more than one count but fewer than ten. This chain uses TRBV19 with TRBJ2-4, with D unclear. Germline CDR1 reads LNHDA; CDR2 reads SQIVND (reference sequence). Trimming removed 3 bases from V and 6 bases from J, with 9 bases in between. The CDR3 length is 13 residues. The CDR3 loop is CASSMEHRNIQYF. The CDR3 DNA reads TGTGCCAGTAGTATGGAACACCGAAACATTCAGTACTTC.

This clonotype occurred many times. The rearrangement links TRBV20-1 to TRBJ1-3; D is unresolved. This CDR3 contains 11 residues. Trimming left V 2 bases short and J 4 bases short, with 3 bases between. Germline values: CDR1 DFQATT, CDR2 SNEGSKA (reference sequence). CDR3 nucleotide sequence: TGCAGTGCTAGAACCGGAAACACCATATATTTT. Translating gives CSARTGNTIYF.

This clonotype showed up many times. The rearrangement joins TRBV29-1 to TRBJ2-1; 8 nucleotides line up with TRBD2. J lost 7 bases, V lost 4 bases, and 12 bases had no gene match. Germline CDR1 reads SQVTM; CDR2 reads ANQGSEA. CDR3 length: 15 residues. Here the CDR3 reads CSVVRVAGRGNEQFF. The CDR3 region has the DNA TGCAGCGTTGTACGGGTAGCGGGGCGGGGTAATGAGCAGTTCTTC.